The 27 T cell receptor beta chains given below trace back to one sample, sequenced in a study of blood T cell repertoires in COVID-19. Assay used: immunoSEQ multiplex PCR; TCRdb lists only in-frame clones, some missing. The profile shows about 130,000 clones, about four fifths of them singletons. The sample was peripheral blood. These receptors were taken from a man aged 35 to 55 with active or convalescent COVID-19.

The chain couples TRBV3-1 (or the pseudogene TRBV3-2) to TRBJ1-5; 8 bases are a match to TRBD1. V was clipped by 1 base and J by 11 bases; unmatched bases: 7. This CDR3 is 14 amino acids long. Per germline, CDR1 LGHDT and CDR2 YNNKEL (reference sequence). The CDR3 bases are TGTGCCAGCAGCCAAGGGCAGGGGGCCGGAGCCCAGCATTTT. Its translation is CASSQGQGAGAQHF.

This clone was seen a few times. The chain carries TRBV7-9 and TRBJ2-2; perhaps TRBD2 as D (6 bases). The CDR3 spans 15 residues. CDR1 is SEHNR, CDR2 FQNEAQ, per germline (reference sequence). V lost 2 bases and J 2 bases, leaving 9 bases between the germline ends. The CDR3, as DNA: TGTGCCAGCAGCTTACTCGGGGGAAACACCGGGGAGCTGTTTTTT. It translates to CASSLLGGNTGELFF.

The gene calls are TRBV28 and TRBJ1-4; tentative D call: TRBD1 (5 bases). Per germline, CDR1 MDHEN and CDR2 SYDVKM. The CDR3 has 13 residues. V was cut by 8 bases and J by 7 bases, with 14 bases left in between. CDR3 bases: TGTGCCAGCCACTCGGACATGGCTGAAAAACTGTTTTTT. This gives the protein CASHSDMAEKLFF.

The CDR3 DNA follows: TGTGCCAGCAGCTCGTCGACAGGGTGGAATGAGCAGTTCTTC. This gives the protein CASSSSTGWNEQFF. This chain joins TRBV7-9 and TRBJ2-1; 7 bases are a match to TRBD1. The germline V gene has CDR1 SEHNR and CDR2 FQNEAQ (reference sequence). The CDR3 length is 14 residues. Trimming removed 4 bases from V and 7 bases from J; junction bases left unmatched: 7.

The rearrangement uses TRBV15 and TRBJ2-4, with a possible D match to TRBD2 (5 bases). This CDR3 has 13 residues. V was clipped by 2 bases and J by 11 bases, with 13 bases between them. The germline CDR1 and CDR2 sequences are LNHNV and YYDKDF (reference sequence). The CDR3 DNA sequence: TGTGCCACCAGCAGACCTCCTAGCCCTCTTCAGTACTTC. This encodes CATSRPPSPLQYF.

This rearrangement joins TRBV11-2 to TRBJ2-7; 8 bases line up with TRBD1. Germline V lookup: CDR1 SGHAT, CDR2 FQNNGV. V was clipped by 5 bases and J by 0 bases; unmatched bases: 6. The CDR3 runs to 15 residues. The CDR3 sequence is CASSPQGGVSYEQYF. The CDR3 DNA reads as TGTGCCAGCAGCCCACAGGGGGGTGTCTCCTACGAGCAGTACTTC.

V usage is TRBV6-5 and J usage is TRBJ2-1, with 11 bases aligning to TRBD2. CDR1 and CDR2 (germline): MNHEY, SVGAGI. CDR3 length: 15 residues. V shed 8 bases, J shed 3 bases, and the junction held 6 bases outside the gene matches. CDR3 bases: TGTGCCAGCCCTAGAACTAGCGGGGGCTACAATGAGCAGTTCTTC. This encodes CASPRTSGGYNEQFF.

The chain employs TRBV4-2 and TRBJ2-3; TRBD2 aligns across 8 bases. Trimming took 0 bases from V and 2 from J; bases not matched to a gene: 10. Germline lookup yields CDR1 LGHNA and CDR2 YNFKEQ. The CDR3 is 18 amino acids. CDR3 amino acids: CASSQDYLLAGFTDTQYF. CDR3 sequence (DNA): TGTGCCAGCAGCCAAGATTACCTATTAGCGGGGTTCACAGATACGCAGTATTTT.

This clone was observed once. The chain carries TRBV6-1 and TRBJ2-3; 7 bases are shared with TRBD2. This CDR3 spans 14 amino acids. Germline CDR1 is MNHNS and CDR2 is SASEGT. V lost 6 bases to trimming and J lost 2 bases; unmatched junction nucleotides: 5. DNA for the CDR3: TGTGCCAGCAGACCACGGGGGGACACAGATACGCAGTATTTT. This gives the protein CASRPRGDTDTQYF.

The chain is built from TRBV9 and TRBJ1-5; 7 positions match TRBD1. CDR3 size: 14 residues. Germline V CDR1 and CDR2: SGDLS, YYNGEE. The V segment lost 5 bases and the J segment 4 bases; nucleotides outside the gene matches: 6. The chain's CDR3 is CASSFGQENQPQHF. In DNA form, the CDR3 reads TGTGCCAGCAGTTTTGGACAGGAAAATCAGCCCCAGCATTTT.

The V gene is TRBV24-1, the J gene TRBJ1-6; D is perhaps TRBD1 (6 bases). This CDR3 region has 15 residues. Trimming took off 3 bases at V and 8 bases at J, with 13 bases between the two ends. The germline V gene encodes CDR1 KGHDR and CDR2 SFDVKD. This CDR3 is CATSDRGNLDSPLHF. The DNA of the CDR3 is TGTGCCACCAGTGATAGGGGGAATTTGGATTCACCCCTCCACTTT.

This clone was seen only once. The chain is built from TRBV6-1 and TRBJ2-7, with D perhaps TRBD1 (6 bases). V lost 2 bases to trimming and J lost 7 bases, with 15 bases between them. Germline values: CDR1 MNHNS, CDR2 SASEGT. This CDR3 is 14 amino acids long. The CDR3 reads CASSEFLLRGEQYF. The CDR3 nucleotides read TGTGCCAGCAGTGAATTTTTGTTAAGGGGGGAGCAGTACTTC.

The genes are TRBV18 and TRBJ1-5; D may be TRBD1 (6 bases). The germline V gene has CDR1 KGHSH and CDR2 LQKENI. Trimming left V 4 bases short and J 0 bases short, with 10 bases between. The CDR3 is 15 amino acids. CDR3 region: CASSQGDYSNQPQHF. CDR3 nucleotide sequence: TGTGCCAGCTCACAGGGGGACTATAGCAATCAGCCCCAGCATTTT.

The chain carries TRBV30 and TRBJ1-6; maybe TRBD1 (6 bases). V dropped 0 bases and J dropped 9 bases, with 9 bases sitting between them. CDR1 and CDR2 (germline): GTSNPN, SVGIG (reference sequence). The CDR3 covers 13 residues. CDR3 nucleotides: TGTGCCTGGAGTGTAAAAGGGGGTTCACCCCTCCACTTT. Its protein product is CAWSVKGGSPLHF.

This clone was seen a single time. V usage is TRBV5-1 and J usage is TRBJ2-7, with 10 nucleotides matching TRBD1. The ends lost 1 base at V and 4 bases at J; junction bases unmatched: 8. The CDR3 loop spans 16 amino acids. CDR1 and CDR2 (germline): SGHRS, YFSETQ. The CDR3 sequence: CASSLTPTGGGYEQYF. In DNA form, the CDR3 reads TGCGCCAGCAGCTTGACCCCGACAGGGGGCGGGTACGAGCAGTACTTC.

The rearrangement links TRBV2 to TRBJ2-7; D perhaps matches TRBD1 (6 bases). The CDR3 is made up of 15 amino acids. Germline V gene data show CDR1 as SNHLY and CDR2 as FYNNEI. V lost 5 bases to trimming and J lost 0 bases, with 14 bases between them. CDR3 nucleotides: TGTGCCAGCAGTTCCGGGACACAAAACTCCTACGAGCAGTACTTC. Translating gives CASSSGTQNSYEQYF.

This clone has more than one count but fewer than ten. This sequence joins TRBV6-5 and TRBJ2-5; possibly TRBD2 for D (8 bases). CDR1 and CDR2 from the germline V gene are MNHEY and SVGAGI. Trimming took 6 bases from V and 2 from J, leaving 13 bases between them. This CDR3 is 14 amino acids long. CDR3 region: CASRSGGQQETQYF. CDR3 nucleotides: TGTGCCAGCAGGAGCGGGGGACAGCAAGAGACCCAGTACTTC.

The gene calls are TRBV6-5 and TRBJ2-6, with TRBD1 identical over 7 bases. Germline assignment: CDR1 MNHEY and CDR2 SVGAGI. Losses at the gene ends were 8 bases for V and 1 base for J; bases not matched to a gene: 5. This CDR3 is built from 15 residues. This CDR3 is CASCYRGSGANVLTF. The CDR3 region has the DNA TGTGCCAGCTGCTACAGGGGTTCTGGGGCCAACGTCCTGACTTTC.

Here the CDR3 reads CASSPTPRGADTQYF. The CDR3 bases are TGTGCCAGCAGCCCCACCCCCCGGGGAGCAGATACGCAGTATTTT. This rearrangement joins TRBV7-3 to TRBJ2-3; D perhaps matches TRBD2 (5 bases). This CDR3 is built from 15 residues. Deletions cut 5 bases from V and 4 bases from J, with 16 bases between. Germline V gives CDR1 SGHTA, CDR2 FQGTGA.

The chain uses TRBV2 and TRBJ1-5; 7 bases fit TRBD1. V lost 3 bases and J lost 3; bases outside the gene matches: 5. CDR3 length equals 15 residues. CDR1 is SNHLY and CDR2 is FYNNEI in the germline V gene. CDR3 loop: CASSDQGDNNQPQHF. The CDR3 nucleotides are TGTGCCAGCAGTGATCAGGGGGACAACAATCAGCCCCAGCATTTT.

V usage is TRBV9 and J usage is TRBJ1-1; D is perhaps TRBD1 (5 bases). This CDR3 spans 15 amino acids. The germline V gene encodes CDR1 SGDLS and CDR2 YYNGEE. Trimming took off 3 bases at V and 1 base at J, with 13 bases between the two ends. The chain's CDR3 is CASSEQTDPNTEAFF. DNA of the CDR3: TGTGCCAGCAGCGAGCAGACAGATCCGAACACTGAAGCTTTCTTT.

This chain links TRBV6-5 with TRBJ2-7; no clear D gene. Germline V gene data show CDR1 as MNHEY and CDR2 as SVGAGI. The CDR3 is made up of 15 amino acids. With 0 bases removed from V and 7 bases from J, the gap between germline ends came to 16 bases. CDR3 bases: TGTGCCAGCAGTTACTCGAGGCACACCCGTTGGGAGCAGTACTTC. Translating gives CASSYSRHTRWEQYF.

The chain links TRBV14 to TRBJ1-6, with 9 bases aligning to TRBD1. V was clipped by 1 base and J by 9 bases; unmatched bases: 4. CDR1 is SGHDN, CDR2 FVKESK, per germline. This CDR3 has 15 residues. This chain's CDR3 is CASSQAGTGISPLHF. CDR3 coding DNA: TGTGCCAGCAGCCAAGCCGGGACAGGGATTTCACCCCTCCACTTT.

The V and J genes are TRBV15 and TRBJ2-7; 8 positions agree with TRBD1. The junction had 12 bases not matched to a gene; V was cut back by 9 bases and J by 2 bases. This CDR3 region has 15 residues. Germline V gene lookup returns CDR1 LNHNV and CDR2 YYDKDF (reference sequence). CDR3 residues: CATSQGALSTYEQYF. CDR3 nucleotide sequence: TGTGCCACGTCGCAGGGGGCCCTCTCAACCTACGAGCAGTACTTC.

The V and J genes are TRBV2 and TRBJ1-6; D gene ambiguous. This CDR3 comprises 13 residues. Looked up from germline, CDR1 is SNHLY and CDR2 is FYNNEI. V was pared by 5 bases and J by 0 bases, with 2 bases between. In DNA, the CDR3 is TGTGCCAGCAGTCGCTCCTATAATTCACCCCTCCACTTT. It yields the protein CASSRSYNSPLHF.

The chain is built from TRBV9 and TRBJ2-7; 9 bases agree with TRBD2. Germline V gives CDR1 SGDLS, CDR2 YYNGEE. The CDR3 contains 15 residues. V lost 1 base to trimming and J lost 2 bases; unmatched junction nucleotides: 4. CDR3 nucleotides: TGTGCCAGCAGCGTACAAGCGGGGGGAACCTACGAGCAGTACTTC. Protein product: CASSVQAGGTYEQYF.

The chain joins TRBV6-2 or TRBV6-3 to TRBJ2-3, with 10 positions matching TRBD2. The J segment lost 6 bases and the V segment lost 3 bases, leaving 9 bases of the junction unmatched. The germline gives CDR1 MNHEY, CDR2 SVGEGT. This CDR3 has 16 residues. CDR3: CASSYLAGAQLDTQYF. The DNA for the CDR3 is TGTGCCAGCAGTTATCTAGCGGGGGCCCAATTGGATACGCAGTATTTT.